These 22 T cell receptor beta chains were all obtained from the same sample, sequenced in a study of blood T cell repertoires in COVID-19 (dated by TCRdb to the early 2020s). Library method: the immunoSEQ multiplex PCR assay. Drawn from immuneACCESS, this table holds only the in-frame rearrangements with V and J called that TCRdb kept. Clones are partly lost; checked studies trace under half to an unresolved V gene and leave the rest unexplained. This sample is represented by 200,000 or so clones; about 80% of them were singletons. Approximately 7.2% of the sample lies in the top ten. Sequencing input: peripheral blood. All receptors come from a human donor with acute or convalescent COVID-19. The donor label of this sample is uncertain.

The chain's CDR3 is CASRPFRSYNEQFF. In nucleotides, the CDR3 is TGTGCCAGTCGCCCCTTTCGGTCATACAATGAGCAGTTCTTC. The chain combines TRBV27 with TRBJ2-1; unclear D gene. Germline loops: CDR1 MNHEY, CDR2 SMNVEV (reference sequence). V was cut by 9 bases and J by 4 bases, with 16 bases left in between. This CDR3 comprises 14 residues.

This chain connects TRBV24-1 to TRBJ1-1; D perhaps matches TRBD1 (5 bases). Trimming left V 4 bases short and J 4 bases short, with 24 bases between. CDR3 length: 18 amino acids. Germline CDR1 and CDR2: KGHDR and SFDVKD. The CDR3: CATSELEVKGQGGTEAFF. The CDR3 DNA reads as TGTGCCACCAGTGAACTTGAGGTCAAAGGGCAGGGAGGCACTGAAGCTTTCTTT.

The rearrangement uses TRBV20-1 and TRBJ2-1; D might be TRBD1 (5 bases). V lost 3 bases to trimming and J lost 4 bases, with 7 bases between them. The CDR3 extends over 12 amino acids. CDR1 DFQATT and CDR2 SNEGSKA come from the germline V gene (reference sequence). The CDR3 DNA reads TGCAGTGCTAGTAGGGGTTACAATGAGCAGTTCTTC. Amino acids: CSASRGYNEQFF.

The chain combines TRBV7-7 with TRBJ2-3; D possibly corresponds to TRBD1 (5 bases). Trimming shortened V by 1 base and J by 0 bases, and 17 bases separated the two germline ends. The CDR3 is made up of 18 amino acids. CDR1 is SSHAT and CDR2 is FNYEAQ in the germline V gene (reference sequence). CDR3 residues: CASSLEPRQGQSTDTQYF. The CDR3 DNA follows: TGTGCCAGCAGCTTAGAGCCTCGCCAGGGCCAAAGCACAGATACGCAGTATTTT.

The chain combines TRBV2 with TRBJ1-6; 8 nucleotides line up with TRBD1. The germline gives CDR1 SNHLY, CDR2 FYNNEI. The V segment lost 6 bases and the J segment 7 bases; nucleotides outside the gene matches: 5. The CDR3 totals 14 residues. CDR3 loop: CASSPGQANSPLHF. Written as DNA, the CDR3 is TGTGCCAGCAGCCCGGGACAGGCCAATTCACCCCTCCACTTT. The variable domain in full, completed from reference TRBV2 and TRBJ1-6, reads EPEVTQTPSHQVTQMGQEVILRCVPISNHLYFYWYRQILGQKVEFLVSFYNNEISEKSEIFDDQFSVERPDGSNFTLKIRSTKLEDSAMYFCASSPGQANSPLHFGNGTRLTVT.

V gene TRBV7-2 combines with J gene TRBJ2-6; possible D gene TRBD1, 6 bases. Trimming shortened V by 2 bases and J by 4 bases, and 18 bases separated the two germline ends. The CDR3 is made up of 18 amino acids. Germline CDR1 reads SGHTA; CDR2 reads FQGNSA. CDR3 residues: CASSLRVRGSGGANVLTF. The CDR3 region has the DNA TGTGCCAGCAGCTTAAGGGTCAGGGGCTCTGGGGGGGCCAACGTCCTGACTTTC.

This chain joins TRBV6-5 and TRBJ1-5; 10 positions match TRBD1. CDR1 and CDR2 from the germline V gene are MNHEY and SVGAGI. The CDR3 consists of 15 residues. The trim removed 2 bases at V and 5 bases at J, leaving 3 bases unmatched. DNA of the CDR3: TGTGCCAGCAGTTACACCGGACAGGGGGATCAGCCCCAGCATTTT. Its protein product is CASSYTGQGDQPQHF.

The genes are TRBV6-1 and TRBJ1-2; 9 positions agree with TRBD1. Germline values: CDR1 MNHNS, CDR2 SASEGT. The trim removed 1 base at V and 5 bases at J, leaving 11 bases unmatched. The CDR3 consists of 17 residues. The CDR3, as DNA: TGTGCCAGCAGTGAAGAGGGGACAGGGTGGAGGGGTTATGGCTACACCTTC. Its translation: CASSEEGTGWRGYGYTF.

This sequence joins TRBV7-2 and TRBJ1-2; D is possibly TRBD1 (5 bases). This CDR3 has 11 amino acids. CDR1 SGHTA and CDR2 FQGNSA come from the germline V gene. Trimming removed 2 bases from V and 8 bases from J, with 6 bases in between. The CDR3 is CASSLWGGYTF. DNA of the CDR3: TGTGCCAGCAGCTTATGGGGCGGCTACACCTTC. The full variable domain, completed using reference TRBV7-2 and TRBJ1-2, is GAGVSQSPSNKVTEKGKDVELRCDPISGHTALYWYRQSLGQGLEFLIYFQGNSAPDKSGLPSDRFSAERTGGSVSTLTIQRTQQEDSAVYLCASSLWGGYTFGSGTRLTVV.

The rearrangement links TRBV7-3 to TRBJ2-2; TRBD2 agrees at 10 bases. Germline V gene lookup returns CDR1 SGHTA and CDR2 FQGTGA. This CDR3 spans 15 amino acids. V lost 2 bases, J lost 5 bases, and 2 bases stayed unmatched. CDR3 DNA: TGTGCCAGCAGCTTATTAGCGGGAGGTACCGGGGAGCTGTTTTTT. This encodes CASSLLAGGTGELFF.

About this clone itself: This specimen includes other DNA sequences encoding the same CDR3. The CDR3 loop is CASSLGQVSYNEQFF. The CDR3, as DNA: TGCGCCAGCAGCTTGGGTCAGGTCTCCTACAATGAGCAGTTCTTC. V gene TRBV5-1 combines with J gene TRBJ2-1; D uncertain. Trimming cost V 0 bases and J 0 bases, with 7 bases left between them. This CDR3 has 15 residues. Germline V gives CDR1 SGHRS, CDR2 YFSETQ.

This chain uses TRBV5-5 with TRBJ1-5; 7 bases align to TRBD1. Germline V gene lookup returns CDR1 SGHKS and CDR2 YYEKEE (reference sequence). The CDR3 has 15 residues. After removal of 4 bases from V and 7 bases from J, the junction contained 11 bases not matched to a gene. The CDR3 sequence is CASSPGTVSWQPQHF. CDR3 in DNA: TGTGCCAGCAGCCCTGGGACAGTAAGTTGGCAGCCCCAGCATTTT.

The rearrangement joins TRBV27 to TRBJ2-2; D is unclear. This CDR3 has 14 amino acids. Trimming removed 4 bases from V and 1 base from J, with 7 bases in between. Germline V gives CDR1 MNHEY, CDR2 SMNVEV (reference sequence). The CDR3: CASSYEWNTGELFF. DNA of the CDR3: TGTGCCAGCAGTTACGAGTGGAACACCGGGGAGCTGTTTTTT.

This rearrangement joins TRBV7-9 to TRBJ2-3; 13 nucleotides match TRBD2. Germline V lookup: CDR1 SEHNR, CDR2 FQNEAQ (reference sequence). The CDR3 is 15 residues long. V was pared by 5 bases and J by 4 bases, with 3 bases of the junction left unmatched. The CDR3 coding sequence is TGTGCCAGCAGCCGGACTAGCGGGAGTTCAGATACGCAGTATTTT. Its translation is CASSRTSGSSDTQYF.

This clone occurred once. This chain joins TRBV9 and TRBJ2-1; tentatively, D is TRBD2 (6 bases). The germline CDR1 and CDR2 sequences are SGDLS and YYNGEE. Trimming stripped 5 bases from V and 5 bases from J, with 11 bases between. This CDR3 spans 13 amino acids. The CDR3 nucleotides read TGTGCCAGCAGGCAGCCGGGAGACAATGAGCAGTTCTTC. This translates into CASRQPGDNEQFF.

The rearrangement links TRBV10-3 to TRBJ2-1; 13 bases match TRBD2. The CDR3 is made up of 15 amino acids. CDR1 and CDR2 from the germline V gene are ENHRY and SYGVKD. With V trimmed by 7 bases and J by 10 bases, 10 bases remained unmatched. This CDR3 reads CAIKGTSGVGREQFF. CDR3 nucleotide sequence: TGTGCCATCAAGGGGACTAGCGGGGTGGGTCGGGAGCAGTTCTTC.

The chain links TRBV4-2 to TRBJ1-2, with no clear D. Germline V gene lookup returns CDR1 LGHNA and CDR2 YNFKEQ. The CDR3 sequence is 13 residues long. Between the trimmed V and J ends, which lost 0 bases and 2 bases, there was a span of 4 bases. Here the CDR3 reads CASSQEQNYGYTF. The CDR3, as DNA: TGTGCCAGCAGCCAAGAACAGAACTATGGCTACACCTTC.

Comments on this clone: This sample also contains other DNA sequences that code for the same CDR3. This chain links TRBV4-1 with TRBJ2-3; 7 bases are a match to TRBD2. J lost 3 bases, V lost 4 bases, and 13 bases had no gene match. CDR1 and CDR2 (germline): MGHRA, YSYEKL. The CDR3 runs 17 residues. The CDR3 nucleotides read TGCGCCAGCAGCCGCCTGACTGGGGGAGGGCCGACAGATACGCAGTATTTT. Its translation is CASSRLTGGGPTDTQYF.

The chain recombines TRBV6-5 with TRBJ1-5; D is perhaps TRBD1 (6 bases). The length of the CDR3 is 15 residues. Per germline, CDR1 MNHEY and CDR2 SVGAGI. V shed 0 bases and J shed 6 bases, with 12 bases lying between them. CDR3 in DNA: TGTGCCAGCAGTTACTCGTTTAAGACAGGTCAGCCCCAGCATTTT. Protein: CASSYSFKTGQPQHF.

DNA of the CDR3: TGTGCCAGCAGCTTAGAGCCAGCGGGGGGCACCGGGGAGCTGTTTTTT. Translation gives CASSLEPAGGTGELFF. V usage is TRBV7-6 and J usage is TRBJ2-2; 9 bases map to TRBD2. The CDR3 length is 16 residues. CDR1 SGHVS and CDR2 FNYEAQ come from the germline V gene. J was trimmed by 4 bases and V by 1 base; bases with no gene match: 4.

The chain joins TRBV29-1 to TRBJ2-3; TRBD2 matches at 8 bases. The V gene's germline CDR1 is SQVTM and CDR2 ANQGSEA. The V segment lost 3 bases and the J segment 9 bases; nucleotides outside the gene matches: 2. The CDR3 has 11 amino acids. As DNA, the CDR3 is TGCAGCGTTGAGCCTAGCGGGACGCAGTATTTT. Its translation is CSVEPSGTQYF.

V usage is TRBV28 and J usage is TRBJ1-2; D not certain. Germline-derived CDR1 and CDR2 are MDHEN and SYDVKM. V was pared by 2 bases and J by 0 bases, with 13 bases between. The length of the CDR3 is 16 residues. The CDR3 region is CASSLVVPDTNYGYTF. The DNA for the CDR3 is TGTGCCAGCAGTTTAGTGGTGCCAGATACTAACTATGGCTACACCTTC.